The rows below give T cell receptor beta chains drawn from one sample of a study of blood T cell repertoires in COVID-19. The assay was immunoSEQ multiplex PCR, and TCRdb's table has in-frame clones only and misses some. The sample yields approximately 220,000 clones, approximately 87% seen once. What was sequenced was peripheral blood. All receptors come from a woman in her 50s with acute or convalescent COVID-19. Both conserved end residues are part of each CDR3. The D gene is left open where the match is weak. Expanded clones get a size class; other rows say once, few or many, or leave the size out.

v_gene	d_gene	j_gene	abundance	CDR3aa	CDR3nt
TRBV5-6	.	TRBJ1-5	once	CASSSGVSQPQHF	TGTGCCAGCAGCTCAGGGGTATCTCAGCCCCAGCATTTT
TRBV5-5	.	TRBJ2-7	.	CASSLQGGAYEQYF	TGTGCCAGCAGCTTGCAGGGGGGAGCCTACGAGCAGTACTTC
TRBV18	.	TRBJ2-3	.	CASSKASGGTDTQYF	TGTGCCAGCTCAAAGGCGTCAGGTGGGACAGATACGCAGTATTTT
TRBV5-1	.	TRBJ1-2	.	CASSPEGQDYGYTF	TGCGCCAGCAGCCCGGAAGGCCAGGACTATGGCTACACCTTC
TRBV5-1	.	TRBJ2-2	.	CASSTLLFGGGELFF	TGCGCCAGCAGCACCCTTCTTTTCGGGGGCGGGGAGCTGTTTTTT
TRBV6-5	.	TRBJ2-3	.	CASSYSGGADHTQYF	TGTGCCAGCAGTTACTCTGGGGGCGCGGACCATACGCAGTATTTT
TRBV5-4	TRBD2	TRBJ2-1	.	CASASRGGENNEQFF	TGTGCCAGCGCTTCCCGGGGGGGCGAAAACAATGAGCAGTTCTTC
TRBV18	TRBD1	TRBJ2-7	once	CASSPRQGTYEQYF	TGTGCCAGCTCACCACGACAGGGGACCTACGAGCAGTACTTC
TRBV27	.	TRBJ2-3	.	CASRESTDTQYF	TGTGCCAGCAGGGAGAGCACAGATACGCAGTATTTT
TRBV29-1	.	TRBJ2-5	.	CSVEMVAGETQYF	TGCAGCGTTGAAATGGTGGCCGGGGAGACCCAGTACTTC
TRBV9	TRBD2	TRBJ2-7	.	CASSPAGAGGPYEQYF	TGTGCCAGCAGCCCCGCCGGGGCGGGGGGCCCCTACGAGCAGTACTTC
TRBV11-2	TRBD2	TRBJ2-5	few	CASTLGLGETQYF	TGTGCCAGCACCCTCGGACTAGGAGAGACCCAGTACTTC
TRBV2	TRBD2	TRBJ2-5	once	CASISTSGSGTQYF	TGTGCCAGCATAAGTACTAGCGGGAGCGGGACCCAGTACTTC
TRBV27	TRBD1	TRBJ1-2	.	CASSLSRTGIYGYTF	TGTGCCAGCAGTTTATCCCGGACAGGAATCTATGGCTACACCTTC
TRBV9	.	TRBJ1-1	.	CASSVDLSTGYTEAFF	TGTGCCAGCAGCGTAGACCTATCAACGGGTTACACTGAAGCTTTCTTT
TRBV6-2/TRBV6-3	TRBD1	TRBJ2-2	many	CASSLQGAPTGELFF	TGTGCCAGCAGTTTACAGGGGGCGCCGACCGGGGAGCTGTTTTTT
TRBV28	.	TRBJ2-6	once	CASSPPGSGANVLTF	TGTGCCAGCAGTCCCCCAGGCTCTGGGGCCAACGTCCTGACTTTC
TRBV9	TRBD2	TRBJ2-5	.	CASNPSGGQETQYF	TGTGCCAGCAACCCTAGCGGGGGGCAAGAGACCCAGTACTTC